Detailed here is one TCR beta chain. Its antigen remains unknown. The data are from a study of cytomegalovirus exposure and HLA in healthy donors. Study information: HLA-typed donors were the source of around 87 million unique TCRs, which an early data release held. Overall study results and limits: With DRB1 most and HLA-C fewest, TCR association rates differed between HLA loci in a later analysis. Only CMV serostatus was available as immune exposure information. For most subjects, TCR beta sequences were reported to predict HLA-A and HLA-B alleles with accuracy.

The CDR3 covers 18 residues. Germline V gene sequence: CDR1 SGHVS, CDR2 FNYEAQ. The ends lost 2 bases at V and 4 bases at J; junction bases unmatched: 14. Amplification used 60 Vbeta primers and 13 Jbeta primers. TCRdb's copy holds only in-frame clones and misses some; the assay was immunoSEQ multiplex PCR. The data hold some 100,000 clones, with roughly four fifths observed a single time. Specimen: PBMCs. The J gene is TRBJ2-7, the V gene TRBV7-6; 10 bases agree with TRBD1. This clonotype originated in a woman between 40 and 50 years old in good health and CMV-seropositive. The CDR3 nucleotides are TGTGCCAGCAGCTTATCAGCTGGGCGGACAGGGGGGCTTTACGAGCAGTACTTC. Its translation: CASSLSAGRTGGLYEQYF. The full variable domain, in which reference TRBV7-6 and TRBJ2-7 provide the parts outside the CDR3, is GAGVSQSPRYKVTKRGQDVALRCDPISGHVSLYWYRQALGQGPEFLTYFNYEAQQDKSGLPNDRFSAERPEGSISTLTIQRTEQRDSAMYRCASSLSAGRTGGLYEQYFGPGTRLTVT.